This T cell receptor (beta chain) was identified in a study of neoadjuvant anti-PD-1 for oral cavity cancer. Turning to the study itself: Patients without progression received a fourth nivolumab dose around day 43, then surgical resection on days 50-56.

Only in-frame clones appear in the TCRdb table, and some are missing; sequencing was by immunoSEQ multiplex PCR. The sample gives around 60,000 clones, approximately 80% of which show up once; around 2.6% is in the top ten. Germline CDR1 LNHDA, CDR2 SQIVND (reference sequence). Trimming cost V 8 bases and J 0 bases, with 11 bases left between them. CDR3 length equals 14 residues. The specimen was PBMCs, collected before nivolumab (anti-PD-1) treatment. This clonotype originated in a person between 35 and 79 years old with oral cavity squamous cell carcinoma. The genes are TRBV19 and TRBJ1-5; D may be TRBD1 (5 bases). CDR3 sequence reads: CASWTRNSNQPQHF. The CDR3 nucleotides read TGTGCCAGTTGGACAAGGAATAGCAATCAGCCCCAGCATTTT.